Given below is one T cell receptor (beta chain) in context. In the authors' methods: Quantification of nucleated cells was approximated via reference gene primer amplification. The method was immunoSEQ multiplex PCR; TCRdb's version includes in-frame clones alone and lacks a portion of them. The DNA gave D and trimming, while V, J and clone size come from that table. The sample lists about 230,000 clones; around 84% were seen once. This sample was taken from a study of blood T cell repertoires in COVID-19. Study details: There were acute and convalescent COVID-19 samples, and they came from the United States, Italy and Spain. The cDNA or gDNA used as material had been derived from T cells, B-cell-depleted T cells, or PBMCs.

V shed 6 bases, J shed 4 bases, and the junction held 6 bases outside the gene matches. Germline V gene lookup returns CDR1 WSHSY and CDR2 SAAADI. The CDR3 spans 14 residues. Sequencing was carried out using peripheral blood. The chain has TRBV10-2 and TRBJ2-3, with 8 bases lining up with TRBD1. This TCR came from a man aged 40-49 years with acute or convalescent COVID-19. CDR3 nucleotide sequence: TGCGCCAGCAGGAAGGGACAGGCCTCAGATACGCAGTATTTT. Amino acid sequence: CASRKGQASDTQYF.